The 14 T cell receptor beta chains below come from one sample, sequenced in a study of blood T cell repertoires in COVID-19. TCRdb's table, derived via immunoSEQ multiplex PCR, lists solely in-frame clones and lacks some. Of about 100,000 clones detected, 85% to 90% appear once; the ten largest clones hold around 13%. The sample taken for sequencing was peripheral blood. These receptor sequences come from a human donor in a cohort sampled during active COVID-19.

The rearrangement links TRBV18 to TRBJ1-1, with D possibly being TRBD1 (6 bases). CDR1 is KGHSH, CDR2 LQKENI, per germline. The ends were cut back, 2 bases at V and 6 bases at J, with 22 bases in the middle. This CDR3 has 17 amino acids. The CDR3 region is CASSPGVWGRESAEAFF. The CDR3 bases are TGTGCCAGCTCACCAGGGGTCTGGGGGCGCGAATCCGCTGAAGCTTTCTTT.

J is TRBJ2-1 and V is TRBV11-2; 11 nucleotides line up with TRBD2. The V gene end was trimmed by 5 bases and the J gene end by 12 bases; junction bases not matched to a gene: 6. The germline V gene has CDR1 SGHAT and CDR2 FQNNGV. The CDR3 contains 13 residues. CDR3 sequence (DNA): TGTGCCAGCAGCGCTAGTAGCGGGAGGGGGCAGTTCTTC. Its translation: CASSASSGRGQFF.

A note on this clone: The same CDR3 can be traced to other DNA sequences in this sample. The genes are TRBV7-9 and TRBJ2-2; D remains unclear. This CDR3 spans 12 amino acids. With 3 bases removed from V and 4 bases from J, the gap between germline ends came to 3 bases. The germline V gene encodes CDR1 SEHNR and CDR2 FQNEAQ (reference sequence). The CDR3 DNA sequence: TGTGCCAGCAGCTTCAGCACCGGGGAGCTGTTTTTT. Translation gives CASSFSTGELFF.

A single count supports this clone. The chain links TRBV7-9 to TRBJ1-6; tentative D call: TRBD1 (5 bases). This CDR3 is built from 18 residues. V was shortened by 4 bases and J by 1 base, with 17 bases between the two germline ends. Germline V gives CDR1 SEHNR, CDR2 FQNEAQ (reference sequence). The CDR3 loop is CASSSPRAGGSYNSPLHF. CDR3 DNA sequence: TGTGCCAGCAGCTCGCCGAGGGCGGGGGGATCCTATAATTCACCCCTCCACTTT. The whole variable domain, filled in from reference TRBV7-9 and TRBJ1-6, reads DTGVSQNPRHKITKRGQNVTFRCDPISEHNRLYWYRQTLGQGPEFLTYFQNEAQLEKSRLLSDRFSAERPKGSFSTLEIQRTEQGDSAMYLCASSSPRAGGSYNSPLHFGNGTRLTVT.

Concerning this clone itself: This same CDR3 is encoded by further DNA sequences in the sample. The genes are TRBV29-1 and TRBJ2-3, with D possibly matching TRBD2 (5 bases). The germline V and J ends were trimmed by 6 bases and 0 bases, with 7 bases remaining between them. This CDR3 contains 12 residues. Germline CDR1 reads SQVTM; CDR2 reads ANQGSEA. The CDR3 reads CSVEVSTDTQYF. The CDR3 bases are TGCAGCGTGGAGGTCAGCACAGATACGCAGTATTTT.

The rearrangement uses TRBV5-6 and TRBJ1-2; 11 bases are shared with TRBD1. Germline V CDR1 and CDR2: SGHDT, YYEEEE. The V gene end was trimmed by 4 bases and the J gene end by 1 base; junction bases not matched to a gene: 3. CDR3 length: 15 amino acids. In DNA, the CDR3 is TGTGCCAGCAGCCCGGACAGGGGGCGTAACTATGGCTACACCTTC. It is translated as CASSPDRGRNYGYTF.

The rearrangement links TRBV30 to TRBJ1-1; D might be TRBD1 (5 bases). Germline loops: CDR1 GTSNPN, CDR2 SVGIG (reference sequence). CDR3 size: 14 residues. V lost 5 bases and J lost 0, with 13 bases in between. The CDR3 is CAWGRQTMNTEAFF. The DNA for the CDR3 is TGTGCCTGGGGTAGACAGACGATGAACACTGAAGCTTTCTTT.

The chain is built from TRBV18 and TRBJ2-7, with 10 bases identical to TRBD1. Per the germline V gene, CDR1 is KGHSH and CDR2 is LQKENI. CDR3 length equals 13 residues. V dropped 3 bases and J dropped 5; count of bases not matched to a gene: 1. The CDR3 region is CASSPTGGHEQYF. CDR3 coding DNA: TGTGCCAGCTCACCGACAGGGGGCCACGAGCAGTACTTC.

V usage is TRBV19 and J usage is TRBJ2-1; TRBD2 agrees at 7 bases. The V and J ends lost 0 bases and 3 bases, in that order; junction bases with no gene match: 2. Per germline, CDR1 LNHDA and CDR2 SQIVND (reference sequence). The CDR3 sequence is 15 residues long. The CDR3 sequence: CASSIDGDYYNEQFF. DNA for the CDR3: TGTGCCAGTAGTATAGATGGGGACTACTACAATGAGCAGTTCTTC.

This clone was counted a few times. The V and J genes are TRBV2 and TRBJ1-2, with D unresolved. Trimming took off 3 bases at V and 0 bases at J, with 5 bases between the two ends. This CDR3 contains 13 residues. Germline V gene lookup returns CDR1 SNHLY and CDR2 FYNNEI. The CDR3 is CASSEQANYGYTF. For the CDR3, the DNA is TGTGCCAGCAGTGAGCAGGCTAACTATGGCTACACCTTC.

V is TRBV6-2 or TRBV6-3 and J is TRBJ2-1; TRBD1 might be the D (6 bases). Germline V CDR1 and CDR2: MNHEY, SVGEGT. This CDR3 region has 16 residues. V was trimmed by 2 bases and J by 8 bases, leaving 19 bases between them. CDR3 nucleotides: TGTGCCAGCAGTTACCCGAAGCCGACAGGAATCCATGAGCAGTTCTTC. This sequence encodes CASSYPKPTGIHEQFF.

The chain links TRBV19 to TRBJ2-5, with TRBD1 matching over 10 bases. The V gene end was trimmed by 6 bases and the J gene end by 9 bases; junction bases not matched to a gene: 10. Germline V lookup: CDR1 LNHDA, CDR2 SQIVND (reference sequence). CDR3 size: 14 residues. The CDR3 region is CASRGTGETRAQYF. The DNA for the CDR3 is TGTGCCAGTAGGGGGACAGGGGAGACTAGGGCCCAGTACTTC. The full variable domain, in which reference TRBV19 and TRBJ2-5 provide the parts outside the CDR3, is DGGITQSPKYLFRKEGQNVTLSCEQNLNHDAMYWYRQDPGQGLRLIYYSQIVNDFQKGDIAEGYSVSREKKESFPLTVTSAQKNPTAFYLCASRGTGETRAQYFGPGTRLLVL.

The sample holds a few counts of this clone. The chain couples TRBV2 to TRBJ2-3; 7 bases are shared with TRBD1. CDR1 and CDR2 (germline): SNHLY, FYNNEI. Germline trimming cut 5 bases from V and 5 bases from J; bases unmatched to any gene: 7. This CDR3 has 14 residues. The CDR3 DNA reads as TGTGCCAGCAGTAAGGGGGCCTTAATAGATACGCAGTATTTT. It encodes CASSKGALIDTQYF.

The chain is built from TRBV2 and TRBJ2-4, with D possibly matching TRBD2 (7 bases). Germline assignment: CDR1 SNHLY and CDR2 FYNNEI. The CDR3 contains 15 residues. V was pared by 6 bases and J by 2 bases, with 14 bases between. Here the CDR3 DNA reads TGTGCCAGCAGAGAGGGGGGGGGTCCCAAAAACATTCAGTACTTC. It is translated as CASREGGGPKNIQYF.